This TCR beta chain was sequenced during a study of CD8 T cells in ankylosing spondylitis. A few counts support this clonotype. Antigen specificity is unknown. TCRdb itself ran the 5' RACE reads through MiXCR, one entry per CDR3 protein. The sample comprises 700,000 to 1,000,000 distinct CDR3 sequences, about an eighth of which are singletons, and roughly 0.51% rests with the top ten. Study-level points and caveats: Disease-linked clones were CD8+ and relatively rare in peripheral blood. What seemed typical of ankylosing spondylitis blood was a TCR beta motif built from about 8 highly homologous variants.

The J segment lost 4 bases and the V segment lost 4 bases, leaving 10 bases of the junction unmatched. This CDR3 is 18 amino acids long. Germline lookup yields CDR1 SGHRS and CDR2 YFSETQ. Sequencing was carried out using blood, either unsorted or a sorted T cell fraction (not recorded which). The clonotype originates from a male donor with ankylosing spondylitis. The rearrangement uses TRBV5-1 and TRBJ2-1; 14 nucleotides align to TRBD2. The CDR3 DNA sequence: TGCGCCAGCAGCATGGATGGACTAGCGGGGGGAATTTACAATGAGCAGTTCTTC. Translation gives CASSMDGLAGGIYNEQFF.